The 22 T cell receptor beta chains listed next were all sequenced from one sample in a study of read filtering for tumor transcriptome and immune sequencing. The library was built from roughly 400 ng RNA with molecular barcoded adaptors for alpha/delta and beta/gamma chains. TCRdb itself ran the reads through MiXCR, one entry per CDR3 protein. The sample contains tens of thousands of distinct CDR3 sequences, approximately 15% of which appear only once. Material: a population of CD138-negative cells sorted from bone marrow. The source is a donor at least 40 years old with multiple myeloma.

In its sample, this clonotype was seen many times. The chain links TRBV28 to TRBJ1-5, with 7 bases lining up with TRBD1. This CDR3 contains 14 residues. The ends lost 6 bases at V and 1 base at J; junction bases unmatched: 3. The germline V gene has CDR1 MDHEN and CDR2 SYDVKM. The CDR3 here is CASRRTGSNQPQHF. CDR3 coding DNA: TGTGCCAGCAGGCGGACAGGAAGCAATCAGCCCCAGCATTTT. Combining the CDR3 with reference TRBV28 and TRBJ1-5 gives the whole variable domain DVKVTQSSRYLVKRTGEKVFLECVQDMDHENMFWYRQDPGLGLRLIYFSYDVKMKEKGDIPEGYSVSREKKERFSLILESASTNQTSMYLCASRRTGSNQPQHFGDGTRLSIL.

This clonotype was observed at least ten times. J is TRBJ2-4 and V is TRBV29-1; TRBD2 aligns across 9 bases. This CDR3 contains 16 residues. Germline loops: CDR1 SQVTM, CDR2 ANQGSEA. Germline trimming cut 6 bases from V and 5 bases from J; bases unmatched to any gene: 14. For the CDR3, the DNA is TGCAGCGTGCGGGGGGGGAAACGTAACCTTCAAAACATTCAGTACTTC. Protein product: CSVRGGKRNLQNIQYF.

There are many counts of this clonotype. This chain joins TRBV30 and TRBJ1-1, with 9 positions matching TRBD1. Germline CDR1 reads GTSNPN; CDR2 reads SVGIG (reference sequence). The CDR3 is made up of 13 amino acids. V was clipped by 2 bases and J by 7 bases; unmatched bases: 5. The CDR3 DNA is TGTGCCTGGAGTAGGGACAGGGTTCTTGAAGCTTTCTTT. Its translation is CAWSRDRVLEAFF. Full variable domain (outside the CDR3, taken from reference TRBV30 and TRBJ1-1): SQTIHQWPATLVQPVGSPLSLECTVEGTSNPNLYWYRQAAGRGLQLLFYSVGIGQISSEVPQNLSASRPQDRQFILSSKKLLLSDSGFYLCAWSRDRVLEAFFGQGTRLTVV.

This clonotype occurred many times. The chain has TRBV5-1 and TRBJ1-5; D unclear. V dropped 0 bases and J dropped 5 bases, with 9 bases sitting between them. CDR3 size: 14 residues. Germline lookup yields CDR1 SGHRS and CDR2 YFSETQ. CDR3: CASSLGGVDQPQHF. The CDR3 bases are TGCGCCAGCAGCTTGGGGGGTGTCGATCAGCCCCAGCATTTT.

This clonotype was picked up many times. This chain connects TRBV20-1 to TRBJ1-1; D perhaps matches TRBD1 (5 bases). In germline, CDR1 is DFQATT, CDR2 SNEGSKA (reference sequence). V was cut by 1 base and J by 5 bases, with 17 bases left in between. This CDR3 has 15 residues. CDR3 sequence: CSARAITQGRTEAFF. The CDR3 nucleotides read TGCAGTGCTAGAGCTATAACTCAGGGCCGGACTGAAGCTTTCTTT.

This clonotype occurred a few times. This chain joins TRBV11-3 and TRBJ2-2, with a weak D call TRBD1 (5 bases). The V gene's germline CDR1 is SGHNT and CDR2 YENEEA. V lost 1 base and J lost 3, with 12 bases in between. This CDR3 spans 16 amino acids. The CDR3 nucleotides are TGTGCCAGCAGCTTAGTCAGGGTAATGGACACCGGGGAGCTGTTTTTT. It translates to CASSLVRVMDTGELFF.

In its sample, this clonotype was seen once. The chain has TRBV7-2 and TRBJ1-5; TRBD1 agrees at 7 bases. Trimming cost V 8 bases and J 2 bases; bases outside gene matches: 12. CDR3 length: 16 residues. Germline CDR1 and CDR2: SGHTA and FQGNSA. Here the CDR3 DNA reads TGTGCCAGCGGCCTCGACAGGGCCACAGGCAATCAGCCCCAGCATTTT. Translating gives CASGLDRATGNQPQHF.

In its sample, this clonotype was seen many times. The V gene is TRBV10-2, the J gene TRBJ2-5, with 8 bases identical to TRBD1. Germline loops: CDR1 WSHSY, CDR2 SAAADI. This CDR3 has 16 amino acids. Trimming at V came to 3 bases and at J to 1 base, leaving 7 bases not matched to a gene. The CDR3 nucleotides are TGCGCCAGCAGTGATCCCTCCGACAGGGGCCAAGAGACCCAGTACTTC. This codes for CASSDPSDRGQETQYF.

This clonotype appeared many times. Mismatch with germline at one junction end may stem from a read error. The gene calls are TRBV25-1 and TRBJ1-1; D gene unclear. Germline lookup yields CDR1 MGHDK and CDR2 SYGVNS. The CDR3 contains 13 residues. CDR3 residues: CAGSGPWAPEAFF. The CDR3 DNA sequence: TGTGCCGGCAGTGGACCCTGGGCCCCTGAAGCTTTCTTT. Drawing the rest from reference TRBV25-1 and TRBJ1-1, the complete variable domain is EADIYQTPRYLVIGTGKKITLECSQTMGHDKMYWYQQDPGMELHLIHYSYGVNSTEKGDLSSESTVSRIRTEHFPLTLESARPSHTSQYLCAGSGPWAPEAFFGQGTRLTVV.

This clonotype was observed at least ten times. The rearrangement uses TRBV20-1 and TRBJ2-1, with 10 bases matching TRBD2. The V gene end was trimmed by 5 bases and the J gene end by 8 bases; junction bases not matched to a gene: 9. Germline CDR1 is DFQATT and CDR2 is SNEGSKA (reference sequence). The CDR3 loop spans 14 amino acids. CDR3 sequence (DNA): TGCAGTGCTGACCAAGCTAGCGGGGGCTATGAGCAGTTCTTC. Residues: CSADQASGGYEQFF.

This clonotype has a count of ten or more. The chain uses TRBV5-1 and TRBJ2-1, with D possibly TRBD2 on 5 matching bases. Trimming left V 4 bases short and J 6 bases short, with 5 bases between. CDR3 length: 11 residues. Germline CDR1 reads SGHRS; CDR2 reads YFSETQ. The CDR3 coding sequence is TGCGCCAGCAGCCTAGCCAATGAGCAGTTCTTC. Encoded protein: CASSLANEQFF.

With respect to this clonotype: A much larger clonotype is one base distant, so this may be a read error. This rearrangement joins TRBV27 to TRBJ2-1, with D perhaps TRBD2 (6 bases). Germline values: CDR1 MNHEY, CDR2 SMNVEV (reference sequence). Trimming took off 5 bases at V and 4 bases at J, with 12 bases between the two ends. The CDR3 has 14 residues. The CDR3 DNA is TGTGCCAGCAGTCCCGCTAGCGCGTACAATGAGCAGTTCTTC. Amino acids: CASSPASAYNEQFF.

This clonotype was seen at least ten times. This sequence joins TRBV29-1 and TRBJ2-1, with D possibly matching TRBD2 (6 bases). With 6 bases removed from V and 8 bases from J, the gap between germline ends came to 20 bases. The germline CDR1 and CDR2 sequences are SQVTM and ANQGSEA. The CDR3 covers 14 residues. The CDR3 region is CSVAEPRDSDEQFF. The CDR3 coding sequence is TGCAGCGTAGCTGAGCCCCGGGACTCAGATGAGCAGTTCTTC.

In its sample, this clonotype was seen a few times. The conserved phenylalanine or tryptophan normally closing the CDR3 is absent here, so this likely arose from a read error. The limits of the CDR3 on the DNA are not certain, so only TCRdb's listed CDR3 is given. The rearrangement links TRBV12-3 or TRBV12-4 to TRBJ2-1; TRBD2 reflects the table's D call only, with no check against the DNA. Inclusive of both ends, the CDR3 amounts to 12 amino acids. The CDR3: CASSLSSGSSVS.

This clonotype was seen at least ten times. This chain connects TRBV29-1 to TRBJ2-7; 8 nucleotides match TRBD2. J was trimmed by 4 bases and V by 6 bases; bases with no gene match: 11. Per the germline V gene, CDR1 is SQVTM and CDR2 is ANQGSEA. The CDR3 has 14 residues. The CDR3 coding sequence is TGCAGCGTCGGCATCGGGGGGGTCAAATACGAGCAGTACTTC. Encoded protein: CSVGIGGVKYEQYF.

There are many counts of this clonotype. V is TRBV5-1 and J is TRBJ2-7, with D possibly TRBD2 on 5 matching bases. The CDR3 is 14 amino acids. Trimming removed 1 base from V and 3 bases from J, with 11 bases in between. Germline CDR1 SGHRS, CDR2 YFSETQ. Here the CDR3 reads CASSLRSGFYEQYF. CDR3 DNA: TGCGCCAGCAGCTTGAGGTCGGGGTTCTACGAGCAGTACTTC.

This clonotype was observed at least ten times. This chain uses TRBV12-3 or TRBV12-4 with TRBJ1-5; no firm D call. The length of the CDR3 is 14 residues. V lost 6 bases and J lost 2, with 11 bases in between. CDR3 sequence: CASSLRRGNQPQHF. The CDR3 nucleotides are TGTGCCAGCAGCCTTAGACGGGGCAATCAGCCCCAGCATTTT.

There are a few counts of this clonotype. This chain links TRBV7-2 with TRBJ2-2, with D maybe TRBD2 (6 bases). Germline loops: CDR1 SGHTA, CDR2 FQGNSA. Trimming took 5 bases from V and 5 from J, leaving 15 bases between them. The CDR3 is 15 residues long. This CDR3 is CASSPGGTSTGELFF. The CDR3 DNA follows: TGTGCCAGCAGCCCCGGCGGGACTTCGACCGGGGAGCTGTTTTTT.

This clonotype was counted many times. The rearrangement joins TRBV19 to TRBJ2-1, with 12 bases fitting TRBD2. This CDR3 is 20 amino acids long. With 0 bases clipped from V and 0 bases from J, the junction kept 9 bases outside the gene matches. Germline values: CDR1 LNHDA, CDR2 SQIVND (reference sequence). The CDR3 loop is CASSIDKTSGSPGSYNEQFF. The CDR3 coding sequence is TGTGCCAGTAGTATAGACAAGACTAGCGGGAGTCCTGGCTCCTACAATGAGCAGTTCTTC.

This clonotype was recorded at least ten times. The chain employs TRBV10-3 and TRBJ2-2, with TRBD1 matching 8 bases. The V gene's germline CDR1 is ENHRY and CDR2 SYGVKD. V dropped 7 bases and J dropped 7; count of bases not matched to a gene: 8. The CDR3 is made up of 14 amino acids. The CDR3 here is CAIKDRVVGGELFF. CDR3 coding DNA: TGTGCCATCAAGGACAGGGTCGTTGGCGGGGAGCTGTTTTTT.

This clonotype was recorded many times. The V call is TRBV7-9, the J call TRBJ2-7; possibly TRBD2 for D (6 bases). CDR1 is SEHNR and CDR2 is FQNEAQ in the germline V gene (reference sequence). The CDR3 length is 17 residues. V was cut by 4 bases and J by 4 bases, with 23 bases left in between. The CDR3 region is CASSSPGAGPNSYEQYF. DNA of the CDR3: TGTGCCAGCAGCTCCCCTGGTGCGGGGCCCAATTCTTACGAGCAGTACTTC.

This clonotype was found many times. The chain employs TRBV29-1 and TRBJ2-5; D may be TRBD1 or TRBD2 (7 bases each). The CDR3 is 15 amino acids. Trimming cost V 3 bases and J 0 bases, with 14 bases left between them. Germline loops: CDR1 SQVTM, CDR2 ANQGSEA. The CDR3 coding sequence is TGCAGCGTTGATGGGAGGGGACAGTACCAAGAGACCCAGTACTTC. It codes for CSVDGRGQYQETQYF.